Listed here is a single TCR beta chain. Its antigen is undetermined. This sample stems from a study of T cell responses to AZD1222 COVID-19 vaccine. Background on the study: Pooled together were second doses at about 4 or about 12 weeks. Study results and limitations: Regions 160-218 and 743-854 held dominance among vaccine-associated CD4 TCRs, which spanned spike. Reports say nearly half of spike-specific TCRs go after unmutated variant regions. Donors were chiefly white British, with a greater number of females, and clonal diversity was perhaps underestimated.

Profiled with immunoSEQ multiplex PCR; TCRdb holds only in-frame clones, not every one. The profile shows 45,000 to 55,000 clones, roughly four fifths of them singletons. Germline-derived CDR1 and CDR2 are LNHNV and YYDKDF (reference sequence). The CDR3 runs 14 residues. V was cut by 5 bases and J by 0 bases, with 8 bases left in between. The chain combines TRBV15 with TRBJ1-3; D is unresolved. The receptor comes from an adult in good health. Sequenced here: peripheral blood, sampled on day 0 of AZD1222 vaccination. In DNA form, the CDR3 reads TGTGCCACCAGCGGCCGAAGCTCTGGAAACACCATATATTTT. Protein product: CATSGRSSGNTIYF.